This entry lists 7 T cell receptor beta chains sequenced from one sample in a study of cytomegalovirus exposure and HLA in healthy donors. Both 60 Vbeta primers and 13 Jbeta primers went into the PCR. The table came from immunoSEQ multiplex PCR; TCRdb's copy has only in-frame clones and leaves some out. The sample lists some 110,000 clones, about 80% occurring once. The specimen sequenced was PBMCs. All receptors come from a man aged 45 to 65 in good health and CMV-seropositive.

V and J are TRBV6-1 and TRBJ1-4, with 9 bases matching TRBD1. After removal of 4 bases from V and 13 bases from J, the junction contained 16 bases not matched to a gene. Germline CDR1 is MNHNS and CDR2 is SASEGT. This CDR3 is 16 amino acids long. Written as DNA, the CDR3 is TGTGCCAGCAGTGCCTTATCGACAGGGGGGCACCTTGGACTGTTTTTT. It translates to CASSALSTGGHLGLFF.

This clone was detected a few times. V usage is TRBV5-1 and J usage is TRBJ1-1; a weak D match, TRBD1 (6 bases). This CDR3 region has 14 residues. Per germline, CDR1 SGHRS and CDR2 YFSETQ. The V gene lost 4 bases and the J gene lost 2 bases, with 12 bases spanning the gap. CDR3 sequence (DNA): TGCGCCAGCAGCCCCAACAGGGTTAACACTGAAGCTTTCTTT. It codes for CASSPNRVNTEAFF.

This chain links TRBV4-2 with TRBJ2-3, with D possibly matching TRBD2 (5 bases). Germline V lookup: CDR1 LGHNA, CDR2 YNFKEQ. V was trimmed by 0 bases and J by 4 bases, leaving 14 bases between them. The CDR3 runs 16 residues. CDR3 amino acids: CASSQDLGLAADTQYF. DNA of the CDR3: TGTGCCAGCAGCCAAGATCTAGGGCTAGCCGCAGATACGCAGTATTTT.

About this clone itself: Other DNA sequences in the sample encode the same CDR3. The chain uses TRBV6-5 and TRBJ2-7; TRBD1 aligns across 10 bases. CDR1 MNHEY and CDR2 SVGAGI come from the germline V gene. V shed 2 bases and J 2 bases; nucleotides not matched to a gene: 3. This CDR3 comprises 15 residues. CDR3 amino acids: CASSYAGTGAYEQYF. The CDR3 region has the DNA TGTGCCAGCAGTTACGCGGGGACAGGGGCCTACGAGCAGTACTTC.

The chain uses TRBV5-4 and TRBJ2-2; maybe TRBD1 (7 bases). V lost 4 bases and J 7 bases, leaving 11 bases between the germline ends. The CDR3 is 13 residues long. Germline assignment: CDR1 SGHNT and CDR2 YYREEE (reference sequence). The CDR3 here is CASSPRGVGELFF. The CDR3 DNA sequence: TGTGCCAGCAGCCCCAGGGGGGTCGGGGAGCTGTTTTTT.

The V call is TRBV6-6, the J call TRBJ1-3; 7 bases align to TRBD1. The CDR3 consists of 14 residues. J was trimmed by 0 bases and V by 10 bases; bases with no gene match: 6. Germline V gives CDR1 MNHNY, CDR2 SVGAGI (reference sequence). Written as DNA, the CDR3 is TGTGCCACCCGACAGGGCTCCTCTGGAAACACCATATATTTT. Protein sequence: CATRQGSSGNTIYF.

This clone was detected only once. V gene TRBV5-1 combines with J gene TRBJ1-2, with 8 positions matching TRBD1. Per the germline V gene, CDR1 is SGHRS and CDR2 is YFSETQ. CDR3 size: 13 residues. Unmatched junction bases numbered 1, after V lost 4 bases and J lost 2 bases. The CDR3 reads CASSRDRNYGYTF. CDR3 DNA sequence: TGCGCCAGCAGCCGGGACAGGAACTATGGCTACACCTTC.